This T cell receptor (beta chain) was sequenced for a study of early T cells in non-severe SARS-CoV-2 infection. Whole-study context: Sequencing used unsorted whole-blood bulk RNA, so chains lack pairing.

Study-wide findings and caveats: Anti-spike CD8 specificities were favored by VDJdb matching, whose results missed private and CD4 specificities.

Individual cDNA molecules were tagged with unique molecular identifiers. TCRdb ran MiXCR on the 5' RACE reads and lists one entry per CDR3 protein. The table includes over 20,000 distinct CDR3 sequences, 4% to 5.5% detected once. Germline CDR1 is MNHEY and CDR2 is SMNVEV (reference sequence). The V end lost 4 bases, the J end lost 5 bases, and 18 bases lay between the germline ends. There are 15 residues in the CDR3. This clonotype appeared many times. As yet, its antigen is unknown. This TCR came from an adult who was a healthcare worker with PCR-confirmed SARS-CoV-2 infection or an uninfected control (not recorded which). Sequencing was carried out using whole blood. The chain uses TRBV27 and TRBJ2-7; possibly TRBD2 for D (5 bases). The CDR3 DNA reads as TGTGCCAGCAGTTCCCTGATCGGGGTCCGGGACGAGCAGTACTTC. This gives the protein CASSSLIGVRDEQYF.